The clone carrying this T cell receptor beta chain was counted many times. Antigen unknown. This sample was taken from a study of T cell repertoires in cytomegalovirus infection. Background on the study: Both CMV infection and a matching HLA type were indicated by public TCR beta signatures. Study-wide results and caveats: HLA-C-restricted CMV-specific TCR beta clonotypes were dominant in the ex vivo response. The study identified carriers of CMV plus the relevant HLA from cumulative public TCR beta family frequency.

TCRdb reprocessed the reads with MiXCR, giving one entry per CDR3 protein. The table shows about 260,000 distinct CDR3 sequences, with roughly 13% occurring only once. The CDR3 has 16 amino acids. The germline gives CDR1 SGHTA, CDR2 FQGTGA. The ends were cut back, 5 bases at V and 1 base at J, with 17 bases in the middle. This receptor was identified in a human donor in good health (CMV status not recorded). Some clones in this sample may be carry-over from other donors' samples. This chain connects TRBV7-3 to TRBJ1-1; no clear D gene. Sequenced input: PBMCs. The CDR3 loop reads CASSLSAGRSNTEAFF. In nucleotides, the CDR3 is TGTGCCAGCAGCCTCAGCGCGGGTAGATCGAACACTGAAGCTTTCTTT.